Below are 28 T cell receptor beta chains sequenced from a single sample in a study of blood T cell repertoires in COVID-19. Generated by immunoSEQ multiplex PCR, the TCRdb table keeps only in-frame clones and is missing some. The sample carries 350,000 to 450,000 clones, roughly 86% recorded once. Sequenced input: peripheral blood. Receptor source: a human donor in a cohort sampled during active COVID-19.

The gene calls are TRBV7-3 and TRBJ2-4; possible D gene TRBD2, 6 bases. V was clipped by 5 bases and J by 4 bases, with 24 bases between them. The CDR3 runs 18 residues. Per germline, CDR1 SGHTA and CDR2 FQGTGA. CDR3 sequence reads: CASSPHPPSGGEKNIQYF. The CDR3 coding sequence is TGTGCCAGCAGCCCACACCCTCCGTCGGGCGGGGAGAAAAACATTCAGTACTTC.

V and J are TRBV5-1 and TRBJ2-3; 9 positions match TRBD2. CDR1 SGHRS and CDR2 YFSETQ come from the germline V gene. The CDR3 has 19 residues. V trimming: 4 bases; J trimming: 0 bases; junction bases outside the gene matches: 15. The CDR3 DNA reads TGCGCCAGCAGCGGCCGAGGGGCGGGAGGGTACACTAGCACAGATACGCAGTATTTT. Translating gives CASSGRGAGGYTSTDTQYF.

The chain recombines TRBV10-2 with TRBJ2-1; D perhaps matches TRBD2 (6 bases). Germline CDR1 WSHSY, CDR2 SAAADI. Trimming stripped 3 bases from V and 4 bases from J, with 19 bases between. There are 17 residues in the CDR3. The CDR3 protein is CASSDPGLTATYNEQFF. CDR3 bases: TGCGCCAGCAGTGACCCTGGACTAACGGCTACATACAATGAGCAGTTCTTC.

J is TRBJ2-7 and V is TRBV7-8, with D perhaps TRBD1 (6 bases). Trimming cost V 2 bases and J 6 bases, with 14 bases left between them. Germline loops: CDR1 SGHVS, CDR2 FQNEAQ. The CDR3 contains 14 residues. The CDR3 nucleotides read TGTGCCAGCAGCTTATCCACTGGGGGCCGCGAGCAGTACTTC. This gives the protein CASSLSTGGREQYF.

The genes are TRBV3-1 (or the pseudogene TRBV3-2) and TRBJ1-4, with unresolved D. Germline V gene data show CDR1 as LGHDT and CDR2 as YNNKEL (reference sequence). The germline V and J ends were trimmed by 1 base and 7 bases, with 7 bases remaining between them. The CDR3 has 13 amino acids. CDR3 residues: CASSQAPSEKLFF. In DNA form, the CDR3 reads TGTGCCAGCAGCCAAGCCCCATCTGAAAAACTGTTTTTT.

The J gene is TRBJ2-7, the V gene TRBV28; 12 bases are shared with TRBD2. The CDR3 is 16 amino acids. Trimming removed 5 bases from V and 0 bases from J; junction bases left unmatched: 5. Germline V gene data show CDR1 as MDHEN and CDR2 as SYDVKM. As DNA, the CDR3 is TGTGCCAGCAGTCTCACGGGACTAGCGGGCTCCTACGAGCAGTACTTC. Translating gives CASSLTGLAGSYEQYF.

This clone was seen ten or more times. This chain links TRBV25-1 with TRBJ2-1, with 14 bases that match TRBD2. The CDR3 length is 14 residues. In germline, CDR1 is MGHDK, CDR2 SYGVNS. The junction had 3 bases not matched to a gene; V was cut back by 6 bases and J by 8 bases. The CDR3 region has the DNA TGTGCCAGCAGCGGGACTAGCGGGAGTTATGAGCAGTTCTTC. It specifies CASSGTSGSYEQFF. The entire variable domain, with the rest obtained from reference TRBV25-1 and TRBJ2-1, is as follows: EADIYQTPRYLVIGTGKKITLECSQTMGHDKMYWYQQDPGMELHLIHYSYGVNSTEKGDLSSESTVSRIRTEHFPLTLESARPSHTSQYLCASSGTSGSYEQFFGPGTRLTVL.

The J gene is TRBJ1-3, the V gene TRBV6-5, with a possible D match to TRBD1 (6 bases). Germline V gene data show CDR1 as MNHEY and CDR2 as SVGAGI. The CDR3 runs 15 residues. V lost 7 bases and J 0 bases, leaving 13 bases between the germline ends. CDR3 nucleotide sequence: TGTGCCAGCATGGGGGCTTCCTCCTCTGGAAACACCATATATTTT. The encoded protein is CASMGASSSGNTIYF.

The chain carries TRBV4-2 and TRBJ2-1, with TRBD2 identical over 12 bases. CDR3 length equals 17 residues. Per the germline V gene, CDR1 is LGHNA and CDR2 is YNFKEQ. After removal of 4 bases from V and 5 bases from J, the junction contained 9 bases not matched to a gene. The CDR3 DNA reads TGTGCCAGCAGCCGAGAGGGAGGACTAGCGGGAAACAATGAGCAGTTCTTC. Translating it yields CASSREGGLAGNNEQFF.

This clone came up a few times. The rearrangement links TRBV4-1 to TRBJ2-7, with 8 bases that match TRBD2. This CDR3 region has 14 residues. Germline CDR1 reads MGHRA; CDR2 reads YSYEKL. The trim removed 4 bases at V and 6 bases at J, leaving 8 bases unmatched. CDR3 DNA: TGCGCCAGCAGCCCTGAGCGGGAGATCGGCGAGCAGTACTTC. Its translation is CASSPEREIGEQYF.

The rearrangement uses TRBV18 and TRBJ1-1, with D possibly matching TRBD1 (6 bases). V lost 5 bases, J lost 0 bases, and 19 bases lay in between. Germline assignment: CDR1 KGHSH and CDR2 LQKENI. The CDR3 totals 17 residues. This CDR3 is CASSSLLTGEVNTEAFF. In DNA form, the CDR3 reads TGTGCCAGCTCATCCCTACTGACAGGTGAAGTGAACACTGAAGCTTTCTTT.

The V call is TRBV6-5, the J call TRBJ2-5; weak D call: TRBD1 (6 bases). V gave up 10 bases and J gave up 4 bases, with 13 bases separating them. The CDR3 runs 12 residues. Germline V gene lookup returns CDR1 MNHEY and CDR2 SVGAGI. CDR3: CATRTGSETQYF. CDR3 in DNA: TGTGCCACCAGAACAGGGTCAGAGACCCAGTACTTC.

The chain couples TRBV6-5 to TRBJ1-1; 8 positions match TRBD1. The V and J ends lost 5 bases and 3 bases, in that order; junction bases with no gene match: 5. Germline loops: CDR1 MNHEY, CDR2 SVGAGI. The CDR3 consists of 14 residues. DNA of the CDR3: TGTGCCAGCAGTCGGACAGGGAGGGACACTGAAGCTTTCTTT. Translated, it gives CASSRTGRDTEAFF.

This chain uses TRBV19 with TRBJ1-1; 7 nucleotides agree with TRBD1. Per germline, CDR1 LNHDA and CDR2 SQIVND (reference sequence). The CDR3 sequence is 11 residues long. The V gene end was trimmed by 6 bases and the J gene end by 7 bases; junction bases not matched to a gene: 2. The CDR3 nucleotides are TGTGCCAGTAGGGGACAGAGTGAAGCTTTCTTT. Translating it yields CASRGQSEAFF.

This clone was recorded a few times. The genes are TRBV6-5 and TRBJ2-2, with 8 bases identical to TRBD2. V lost 8 bases to trimming and J lost 7 bases; unmatched junction nucleotides: 6. The CDR3 has 13 residues. The germline V gene has CDR1 MNHEY and CDR2 SVGAGI. The CDR3 DNA sequence: TGTGCCAGCGCGGGGGGATTTGGCGGGGAGCTGTTTTTT. Its protein is CASAGGFGGELFF.

The chain recombines TRBV7-6 with TRBJ2-7; possible D gene TRBD1, 7 bases. Looked up from germline, CDR1 is SGHVS and CDR2 is FNYEAQ. CDR3 size: 15 residues. V dropped 5 bases and J dropped 6 bases, with 20 bases sitting between them. This CDR3 reads CASSGGGRYLFEQYF. CDR3 in DNA: TGTGCCAGCAGCGGAGGGGGCAGGTACTTGTTCGAGCAGTACTTC.

The chain links TRBV28 to TRBJ1-2; maybe TRBD1 (6 bases). Deletions cut 7 bases from V and 5 bases from J, with 14 bases between. The CDR3 is 13 residues long. In germline, CDR1 is MDHEN, CDR2 SYDVKM. The DNA for the CDR3 is TGTGCCAGCACCTCGACAGGACCTTATGGCTACACCTTC. It encodes CASTSTGPYGYTF.

The genes are TRBV2 and TRBJ2-5, with a weak D call TRBD2 (5 bases). V gave up 7 bases and J gave up 1 base, with 10 bases separating them. The CDR3 sequence is 13 residues long. In germline, CDR1 is SNHLY, CDR2 FYNNEI. As DNA, the CDR3 is TGTGCCAGCATGGAGGATGTCCAAGAGACCCAGTACTTC. As protein: CASMEDVQETQYF. The full variable domain, its missing parts supplied by reference TRBV2 and TRBJ2-5, is EPEVTQTPSHQVTQMGQEVILRCVPISNHLYFYWYRQILGQKVEFLVSFYNNEISEKSEIFDDQFSVERPDGSNFTLKIRSTKLEDSAMYFCASMEDVQETQYFGPGTRLLVL.

This chain links TRBV10-2 with TRBJ1-1; no clear D gene. CDR1 and CDR2 from the germline V gene are WSHSY and SAAADI. CDR3 length equals 17 residues. Deletions cut 2 bases from V and 3 bases from J, with 19 bases between. This CDR3 is CASSETSGRRFDTEAFF. In DNA form, the CDR3 reads TGCGCCAGCAGTGAGACCTCAGGACGGAGGTTTGACACTGAAGCTTTCTTT.

This chain links TRBV5-5 with TRBJ2-7, with 8 bases lining up with TRBD1. The CDR3 is 14 residues long. CDR1 is SGHKS and CDR2 is YYEKEE in the germline V gene (reference sequence). With V trimmed by 2 bases and J by 5 bases, 6 bases remained unmatched. CDR3 amino acids: CASSLGQGENEQYF. The CDR3 DNA sequence: TGTGCCAGCAGCTTAGGACAGGGCGAGAACGAGCAGTACTTC.

This chain's CDR3 is CAWSALGIPSGNTIYF. The CDR3 bases are TGTGCCTGGAGCGCCCTCGGGATTCCCTCTGGAAACACCATATATTTT. The rearrangement links TRBV30 to TRBJ1-3, with D uncertain. CDR1 GTSNPN and CDR2 SVGIG come from the germline V gene (reference sequence). The V gene lost 3 bases and the J gene lost 0 bases, with 15 bases spanning the gap. This CDR3 region has 16 residues.

The rearrangement joins TRBV5-5 to TRBJ1-4; TRBD1 might be the D (5 bases). Trimming took 6 bases from V and 8 from J, leaving 20 bases between them. This CDR3 has 15 amino acids. Germline V gene sequence: CDR1 SGHKS, CDR2 YYEKEE (reference sequence). CDR3 region: CASTPRGGSGEKLFF. CDR3 nucleotides: TGTGCCAGCACCCCACGCGGGGGGTCGGGCGAAAAACTGTTTTTT.

The genes are TRBV5-6 and TRBJ1-2; D perhaps matches TRBD1 (5 bases). The CDR3 has 14 residues. The germline V gene encodes CDR1 SGHDT and CDR2 YYEEEE. V was trimmed by 5 bases and J by 5 bases, leaving 16 bases between them. The CDR3 sequence is CASRPGFGVYGYTF. Here the CDR3 DNA reads TGTGCCAGCAGACCAGGGTTTGGGGTGTATGGCTACACCTTC.

The chain employs TRBV25-1 and TRBJ2-7; TRBD1 matches 10 bases. Looked up from germline, CDR1 is MGHDK and CDR2 is SYGVNS. V lost 5 bases and J lost 2; bases outside the gene matches: 3. The CDR3 length is 14 residues. CDR3 protein: CASSRDRGPYEQYF. The CDR3 bases are TGTGCCAGCAGTCGGGACAGGGGACCCTACGAGCAGTACTTC.

The chain recombines TRBV7-2 with TRBJ1-1; D call uncertain. The V and J ends lost 5 bases and 10 bases respectively, with 23 bases between them. CDR1 and CDR2 from the germline V gene are SGHTA and FQGNSA. This CDR3 is built from 15 residues. The CDR3: CASSTYGRGSIRAFF. The CDR3 region has the DNA TGTGCCAGCAGCACTTACGGGCGGGGATCGATTCGAGCTTTCTTT.

The V gene is TRBV4-1, the J gene TRBJ2-7; 10 nucleotides line up with TRBD2. CDR1 is MGHRA and CDR2 is YSYEKL in the germline V gene. The CDR3 covers 15 residues. V was pared by 1 base and J by 3 bases, with 3 bases of the junction left unmatched. The CDR3 nucleotides read TGCGCCAGCAGCCAAGTCCCTAGCGGGAGCTACGAGCAGTACTTC. Its protein product is CASSQVPSGSYEQYF.

The CDR3 sequence is CASSRRTGDGEAFF. CDR3 DNA: TGTGCCAGCAGTAGAAGGACAGGGGACGGTGAAGCTTTCTTT. The chain combines TRBV6-5 with TRBJ1-1; TRBD1 aligns across 9 bases. The V gene's germline CDR1 is MNHEY and CDR2 SVGAGI. The J segment lost 7 bases and the V segment lost 5 bases, leaving 8 bases of the junction unmatched. This CDR3 contains 14 residues.

This clone was recorded a few times. The rearrangement links TRBV2 to TRBJ2-7; no clear D gene. Looked up from germline, CDR1 is SNHLY and CDR2 is FYNNEI. CDR3 length equals 14 residues. The ends were cut back, 7 bases at V and 2 bases at J, with 15 bases in the middle. CDR3 in amino acids: CASILNPKTYEQYF. CDR3 coding DNA: TGTGCCAGCATCTTAAACCCTAAAACCTACGAGCAGTACTTC.